This is a list of T cell receptor beta chains from one sample in a study of shared clonotypes between healthy human individuals. Clones were sequenced by immunoSEQ multiplex PCR, and TCRdb holds only the in-frame ones, with some missing. The data hold fewer than 2.5 million clones, with 93% observed a single time. Sequenced material: naive CD4+ T cells from PBMCs. The receptor set was obtained from a man in his late teens or twenties in good health. Some clones in this sample may be carry-over from other donors' samples. Both conserved end residues are part of each CDR3. The D gene is left open where the match is weak. Clone size, where shown, is once, few, many, or a class for clones that have expanded.

v_call,d_call,j_call,clone_size,cdr3_aa,cdr3_nt
TRBV7-3,NA,TRBJ1-1,NA,CASSLIAGGAEAFF,TGTGCCAGCAGCTTAATAGCTGGGGGTGCTGAAGCTTTCTTT
TRBV5-1,NA,TRBJ2-3,NA,CASSLIGNEDTQYF,TGCGCCAGCAGCTTGATAGGAAACGAGGATACGCAGTATTTT
TRBV28,TRBD1,TRBJ1-2,NA,CASSLGQGAPIYGYTF,TGTGCCAGCAGTTTGGGACAGGGGGCGCCAATATATGGCTACACCTTC
TRBV12-5,TRBD1,TRBJ1-1,NA,CAGGPGQMNTEAFF,TGTGCTGGTGGTCCGGGACAGATGAACACTGAAGCTTTCTTT
TRBV28,NA,TRBJ2-2,NA,CASSGVVPGELFF,TGTGCCAGCAGTGGTGTCGTGCCCGGGGAGCTGTTTTTT
TRBV5-1,TRBD1,TRBJ2-7,once,CASSSTGGFYEQYF,TGCGCCAGCAGCTCAACAGGGGGCTTCTACGAGCAGTACTTC
TRBV28,TRBD2,TRBJ2-5,NA,CASSLTSAQETQYF,TGTGCCAGCAGTTTGACTAGCGCGCAAGAGACCCAGTACTTC
TRBV4-3,NA,TRBJ2-7,NA,CASSRGNTGSEQYF,TGCGCCAGCAGCCGAGGAAATACAGGGTCCGAGCAGTACTTC
TRBV7-9,TRBD2,TRBJ2-5,NA,CASSQSGLAEETQYF,TGTGCCAGCAGCCAATCGGGACTAGCGGAAGAGACCCAGTACTTC
TRBV5-6,NA,TRBJ1-5,NA,CASNQGGRNQPQHF,TGTGCCAGCAACCAGGGAGGAAGGAATCAGCCCCAGCATTTT
TRBV5-1,TRBD1,TRBJ1-3,NA,CASSLTGGSGNTIYF,TGCGCCAGCAGCCTAACAGGGGGCTCTGGAAACACCATATATTTT
TRBV5-4,NA,TRBJ1-4,NA,CASSKDSEKLFF,TGTGCCAGCAGCAAGGACAGTGAAAAACTGTTTTTT
TRBV28,NA,TRBJ1-3,NA,CASSPPNFGRSGNTIYF,TGTGCCAGCAGCCCTCCCAATTTCGGAAGGAGTGGAAACACCATATATTTT
TRBV5-1,NA,TRBJ1-4,NA,CASSSTRQEKLFF,TGCGCCAGCAGCTCCACCCGACAGGAAAAACTGTTTTTT
TRBV11-3,NA,TRBJ2-3,NA,CASSFGTDTQYF,TGTGCCAGCAGCTTTGGGACAGATACGCAGTATTTT
TRBV11-3,TRBD2,TRBJ2-1,once,CASSLGGLAGDADEQFF,TGTGCCAGCAGCTTAGGGGGACTAGCGGGAGATGCGGATGAGCAGTTCTTC
TRBV11-2,NA,TRBJ1-2,once,CASSLPGLGFGGYTF,TGTGCCAGCAGCCTCCCAGGTTTGGGTTTTGGAGGCTACACCTTC
TRBV7-3,NA,TRBJ1-1,NA,CASSPQGRGYTEAFF,TGTGCCAGCAGCCCCCAAGGAAGGGGCTACACTGAAGCTTTCTTT
TRBV5-1,TRBD2,TRBJ2-5,NA,CASSYRTSGSIQETQYF,TGCGCCAGCAGCTACCGGACTAGCGGGAGCATTCAAGAGACCCAGTACTTC
TRBV5-5,TRBD1,TRBJ2-2,once,CASSSTTGINTGELFF,TGTGCCAGCAGCTCTACGACAGGGATTAACACCGGGGAGCTGTTTTTT
TRBV28,NA,TRBJ2-5,once,CASSQGGGSEETQYF,TGTGCCAGCTCCCAGGGGGGCGGGAGTGAGGAGACCCAGTACTTC
TRBV6-6,TRBD1,TRBJ2-1,NA,CASSYSNYRGQQFF,TGTGCCAGCAGTTACTCGAATTACAGGGGACAGCAGTTCTTC
TRBV5-1,NA,TRBJ2-2,once,CASGPLTVNTGELFF,TGCGCCAGCGGCCCCCTAACGGTGAACACCGGGGAGCTGTTTTTT
TRBV7-2,TRBD1,TRBJ1-1,NA,CASSLTGGNTEAFF,TGTGCCAGCAGCCTGACAGGGGGGAACACTGAAGCTTTCTTT
TRBV5-1,NA,TRBJ1-1,NA,CASSLGSGEAFF,TGCGCCAGCAGCTTGGGGTCAGGTGAAGCTTTCTTT
TRBV29-1,NA,TRBJ2-1,NA,CSVEDRRNPYNEQFF,TGCAGCGTTGAAGATCGCCGAAACCCCTACAATGAGCAGTTCTTC
TRBV25-1,NA,TRBJ2-1,NA,CASSEGADVYNEQFF,TGTGCCAGCAGCGAGGGAGCGGACGTCTACAATGAGCAGTTCTTC
TRBV5-1,NA,TRBJ2-7,NA,CASSLPGYEQYF,TGCGCCAGCAGCCTCCCGGGGTACGAGCAGTACTTC
TRBV9,NA,TRBJ2-5,NA,CASSVYGGGETQYF,TGTGCCAGCAGCGTATACGGGGGTGGAGAGACCCAGTACTTC
TRBV6-5,TRBD1,TRBJ1-2,NA,CASSGDRGRSGYTF,TGTGCCAGCAGCGGGGACAGGGGGCGTTCTGGCTACACCTTC
TRBV28,TRBD2,TRBJ2-7,NA,CASGLRLAGVYEQYF,TGTGCCAGCGGATTAAGACTAGCGGGAGTCTACGAGCAGTACTTC
TRBV2,NA,TRBJ2-2,NA,CASSGGRSSTGELFF,TGTGCCAGCAGTGGTGGCCGGAGTTCCACCGGGGAGCTGTTTTTT
TRBV6-5,NA,TRBJ2-1,NA,CASSYRDWAYNEQFF,TGTGCCAGCAGTTACAGGGACTGGGCCTACAATGAGCAGTTCTTC
TRBV7-2,TRBD1,TRBJ1-5,NA,CASSLDQGASQPQHF,TGTGCCAGCAGCTTAGACCAGGGGGCGTCTCAGCCCCAGCATTTT
TRBV6-1,NA,TRBJ1-1,NA,CASSGGPGGATEAFF,TGTGCCAGCAGTGGGGGCCCGGGAGGGGCAACTGAAGCTTTCTTT
TRBV6-5,NA,TRBJ1-2,NA,CASRAPRPFGGYTF,TGTGCCAGCAGAGCACCAAGACCGTTCGGGGGCTACACCTTC